This T cell receptor (beta chain) was captured by sequencing in a study of CD4 T cells in relation to SARS-CoV-2 and coronaviruses. Overall study: ViraFEST: approximately eleven-day antigen culture of PBMCs, then TCR beta CDR3 sequencing.

This clone was seen a few times. The antigen remains undetermined. TCRdb keeps only in-frame clones here, not all; method: immunoSEQ multiplex PCR. The sample includes around 31,000 clones, roughly 70% of them seen just once. Germline values: CDR1 MNHEY, CDR2 SVGEGT. V was shortened by 2 bases and J by 2 bases, with 6 bases between the two germline ends. This CDR3 region has 14 residues. The unexposed donors gave CD4+ T cells in about 2010-2019, prior to COVID-19. After more than eight days of culture, CD4+ T cells were isolated. Cells permitting, SARS-CoV-2 S/N and four cold-coronavirus spikes were tested on unexposed-donor CD4+ T cells.

This rearrangement joins TRBV6-2 or TRBV6-3 to TRBJ2-2; D uncertain. The TCR was taken from a human donor in good health. The source material was CD4+ T cells from PBMCs, cultured in vitro. CDR3: CASSYNGNTGELFF. For the CDR3, the DNA is TGTGCCAGCAGTTACAACGGAAACACCGGGGAGCTGTTTTTT.